These 20 T cell receptor beta chains share one sample of origin, sequenced in a study of response to subunit inactivated influenza vaccine. A single record per CDR3 protein comes from TCRdb applying MiXCR to the RT-PCR reads. Seen here are about 540,000 distinct CDR3 sequences, 13% to 15% observed once, and the top ten hold approximately 12%. The sequencing used PBMCs from blood, collected approximately 12 days after vaccination. All receptors derive from a man between 45 and 60 years old who received an inactivated influenza vaccine.

J is TRBJ1-1 and V is TRBV2; D unclear. This CDR3 region has 13 residues. V gave up 1 base and J gave up 0 bases, with 3 bases separating them. Germline V gene data show CDR1 as SNHLY and CDR2 as FYNNEI. CDR3 residues: CASSEGMNTEAFF. CDR3 coding DNA: TGTGCCAGCAGTGAAGGCATGAACACTGAAGCTTTCTTT.

This clonotype was found once. The genes are TRBV28 and TRBJ2-7, with a tentative D call TRBD2 (6 bases). This CDR3 contains 13 residues. Between the trimmed V and J ends, which lost 2 bases and 9 bases, there was a span of 14 bases. Germline CDR1 MDHEN, CDR2 SYDVKM. The CDR3, as DNA: TGTGCCAGCAGTTTAGCTGGAGGGCCCGCGCAGTACTTC. Translating it yields CASSLAGGPAQYF.

This clonotype was seen a few times. V and J are TRBV20-1 and TRBJ1-1, with D possibly TRBD1 on 6 matching bases. The germline CDR1 and CDR2 sequences are DFQATT and SNEGSKA (reference sequence). The V end lost 5 bases, the J end lost 1 base, and 11 bases lay between the germline ends. The CDR3 covers 13 residues. CDR3 sequence reads: CSAAQGPNTEAFF. The CDR3 bases are TGCAGTGCTGCACAGGGACCGAACACTGAAGCTTTCTTT.

The rearrangement uses TRBV15 and TRBJ2-3; D gene uncertain. Between the trimmed V and J ends, which lost 0 bases and 2 bases, there was a span of 9 bases. Germline V CDR1 and CDR2: LNHNV, YYDKDF (reference sequence). CDR3 length: 15 residues. CDR3 nucleotide sequence: TGTGCCACCAGCAGAGATTCTCAATACACAGATACGCAGTATTTT. Protein product: CATSRDSQYTDTQYF.

This clonotype came up a few times. The chain combines TRBV7-2 with TRBJ2-1, with D hard to call. Per the germline V gene, CDR1 is SGHTA and CDR2 is FQGNSA. The germline V and J ends were trimmed by 1 base and 7 bases, with 14 bases remaining between them. CDR3 length: 15 amino acids. The CDR3 here is CASSLVAPSQNEQFF. The CDR3 DNA reads as TGTGCCAGCAGCTTAGTGGCTCCGTCTCAGAATGAGCAGTTCTTC. Full variable domain (remainder filled in from reference TRBV7-2 and TRBJ2-1): GAGVSQSPSNKVTEKGKDVELRCDPISGHTALYWYRQSLGQGLEFLIYFQGNSAPDKSGLPSDRFSAERTGGSVSTLTIQRTQQEDSAVYLCASSLVAPSQNEQFFGPGTRLTVL.

This clonotype has just a few counts. The V and J genes are TRBV12-3 or TRBV12-4 and TRBJ1-1; no clear D gene. The V end was cut by 3 bases, the J end by 6 bases, with 11 bases between. CDR3 length: 13 amino acids. For the CDR3, the DNA is TGTGCCAGCAGTTTGGCGGAAGAAGCTGAAGCTTTCTTT. Amino acid sequence: CASSLAEEAEAFF.

V is TRBV11-2 and J is TRBJ2-7; no clear D. Trimming took 0 bases from V and 2 from J, leaving 11 bases between them. From germline, CDR1 is SGHAT and CDR2 FQNNGV. The CDR3 spans 15 residues. CDR3 residues: CASSLDGPVPYEQYF. CDR3 nucleotide sequence: TGTGCCAGCAGCTTAGACGGCCCGGTCCCCTACGAGCAGTACTTC. Combining the CDR3 with reference TRBV11-2 and TRBJ2-7 gives the whole variable domain EAGVAQSPRYKIIEKRQSVAFWCNPISGHATLYWYQQILGQGPKLLIQFQNNGVVDDSQLPKDRFSAERLKGVDSTLKIQPAKLEDSAVYLCASSLDGPVPYEQYFGPGTRLTVT.

This clonotype showed up just a few times. This rearrangement joins TRBV9 to TRBJ2-7; D may be TRBD1 or TRBD2 (5 bases each). Germline V gene data show CDR1 as SGDLS and CDR2 as YYNGEE. V was trimmed by 4 bases and J by 0 bases, leaving 14 bases between them. This CDR3 contains 15 residues. DNA of the CDR3: TGTGCCAGCAGCCCAGAGGGACGGATCTCCTACGAGCAGTACTTC. It encodes CASSPEGRISYEQYF.

The chain couples TRBV10-3 to TRBJ1-6, with unresolved D. Germline-derived CDR1 and CDR2 are ENHRY and SYGVKD. V was trimmed by 6 bases and J by 9 bases, leaving 12 bases between them. This CDR3 comprises 13 residues. The DNA of the CDR3 is TGTGCCATCAGCAACGGCGAAGGTTCACCCCTCCACTTT. Its translation: CAISNGEGSPLHF.

This clonotype appeared a few times. The V and J genes are TRBV4-1 and TRBJ2-1; a possible D gene is TRBD2 (5 bases). Trimming cost V 1 base and J 6 bases, with 13 bases left between them. This CDR3 region has 15 residues. Germline lookup yields CDR1 MGHRA and CDR2 YSYEKL. This CDR3 is CASSQGLRVGNEQFF. For the CDR3, the DNA is TGCGCCAGCAGCCAAGGGCTGAGGGTCGGCAATGAGCAGTTCTTC.

This clonotype was detected only a few times. The chain combines TRBV20-1 with TRBJ1-1; D is possibly TRBD1 (6 bases). This CDR3 has 14 residues. In germline, CDR1 is DFQATT, CDR2 SNEGSKA (reference sequence). V lost 0 bases and J 6 bases, leaving 14 bases between the germline ends. The CDR3 loop reads CSARDGGAEAEAFF. The CDR3 region has the DNA TGCAGTGCTAGAGATGGGGGGGCTGAAGCTGAAGCTTTCTTT.

The J gene is TRBJ2-6, the V gene TRBV25-1; D is unclear. Germline values: CDR1 MGHDK, CDR2 SYGVNS. Deletions cut 8 bases from V and 0 bases from J, with 8 bases between. The CDR3 runs to 14 residues. In DNA, the CDR3 is TGTGCCAGCGCTGGGGACTCTGGGGCCAACGTCCTGACTTTC. Encoded protein: CASAGDSGANVLTF.

The J gene is TRBJ2-4, the V gene TRBV15; D remains unclear. The CDR3 sequence is 16 residues long. V was pared by 0 bases and J by 6 bases, with 15 bases between. Germline V lookup: CDR1 LNHNV, CDR2 YYDKDF (reference sequence). Here the CDR3 DNA reads TGTGCCACCAGCAGAGATAAGGGCTTCAGATCAAACATTCAGTACTTC. As protein: CATSRDKGFRSNIQYF.

CDR3 DNA sequence: TGTGCCAGCAACGTAGCGGGGGAGAAAAACATTCAGTACTTC. This gives the protein CASNVAGEKNIQYF. V is TRBV2 and J is TRBJ2-4; 9 nucleotides match TRBD2. V was pared by 7 bases and J by 4 bases, with 5 bases of the junction left unmatched. The germline V gene has CDR1 SNHLY and CDR2 FYNNEI. There are 14 residues in the CDR3.

This clonotype has ten or more counts. The genes are TRBV6-2 or TRBV6-3 and TRBJ2-1; no reliable D call. The CDR3 runs to 14 residues. Germline V gives CDR1 MNHEY, CDR2 SVGEGT. The V gene lost 2 bases and the J gene lost 0 bases, with 5 bases spanning the gap. CDR3 sequence: CASSYGSSYNEQFF. The CDR3 DNA follows: TGTGCCAGCAGTTACGGCAGCTCCTACAATGAGCAGTTCTTC.

The table lists this clonotype with many counts. The CDR3 region is CASRLDLYNEQFF. As DNA, the CDR3 is TGTGCCAGCAGATTGGACTTGTACAATGAGCAGTTCTTC. The V and J genes are TRBV12-3 or TRBV12-4 and TRBJ2-1, with a tentative D call TRBD2 (5 bases). The CDR3 covers 13 residues. The germline V and J ends were trimmed by 6 bases and 4 bases, with 10 bases remaining between them.

This clonotype has only a few counts. The chain has TRBV20-1 and TRBJ1-5; D unclear. Germline assignment: CDR1 DFQATT and CDR2 SNEGSKA (reference sequence). The V end was cut by 3 bases, the J end by 5 bases, with 11 bases between. There are 13 residues in the CDR3. CDR3 region: CSASKATDQPQHF. CDR3 bases: TGCAGTGCTAGTAAGGCTACGGATCAGCCCCAGCATTTT.

This chain joins TRBV4-3 and TRBJ1-6; no clear D. Trimming stripped 0 bases from V and 4 bases from J, with 7 bases between. This CDR3 region has 15 residues. Germline V gene data show CDR1 as LGHNA and CDR2 as YSLEER. CDR3 sequence (DNA): TGCGCCAGCAGCCAAGATACTCGTTATAATTCACCCCTCCACTTT. Encoded protein: CASSQDTRYNSPLHF.

This clonotype was seen a handful of times. This chain links TRBV18 with TRBJ2-5; 8 bases are shared with TRBD1. Germline loops: CDR1 KGHSH, CDR2 LQKENI. CDR3 length: 16 residues. J gave up 2 bases and V 4 bases, and 9 bases lay outside the gene matches. CDR3 nucleotides: TGTGCCAGCTCACAAACCTCCAGGACAGGGCAAGAGACCCAGTACTTC. It translates to CASSQTSRTGQETQYF.

This clonotype was observed a handful of times. The chain has TRBV4-1 and TRBJ2-1, with D uncertain. Germline V gene sequence: CDR1 MGHRA, CDR2 YSYEKL. The V gene lost 4 bases and the J gene lost 7 bases, with 11 bases spanning the gap. The CDR3 loop spans 13 amino acids. CDR3 region: CASSPPSTNEQFF. DNA for the CDR3: TGCGCCAGCAGCCCCCCCAGCACGAATGAGCAGTTCTTC.